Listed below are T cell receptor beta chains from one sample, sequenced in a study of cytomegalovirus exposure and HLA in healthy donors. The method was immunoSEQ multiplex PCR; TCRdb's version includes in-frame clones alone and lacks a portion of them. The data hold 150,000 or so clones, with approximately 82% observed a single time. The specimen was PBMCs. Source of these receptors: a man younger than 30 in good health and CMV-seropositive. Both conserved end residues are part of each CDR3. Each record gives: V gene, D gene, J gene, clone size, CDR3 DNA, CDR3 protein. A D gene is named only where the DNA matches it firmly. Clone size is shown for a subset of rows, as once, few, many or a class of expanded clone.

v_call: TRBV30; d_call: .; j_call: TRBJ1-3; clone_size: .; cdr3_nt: TGTGCCTGGAGTGGGGGGGGACTCAGGGACTCTGGAAACACCATATATTTT; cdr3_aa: CAWSGGGLRDSGNTIYF
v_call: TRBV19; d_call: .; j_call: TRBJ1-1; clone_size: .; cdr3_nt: TGTGCCAGTAGTCACCGACAGACTGAAGCTTTCTTT; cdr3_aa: CASSHRQTEAFF
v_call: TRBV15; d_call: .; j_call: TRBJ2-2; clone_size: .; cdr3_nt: TGTGCCACCAGCAGCAACAGGGATCTGAACACCGGGGAGCTGTTTTTT; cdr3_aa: CATSSNRDLNTGELFF
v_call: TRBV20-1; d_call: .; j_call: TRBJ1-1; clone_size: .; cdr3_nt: TGCAGTGCGGACAAAAACACTGAAGCTTTCTTT; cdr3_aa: CSADKNTEAFF
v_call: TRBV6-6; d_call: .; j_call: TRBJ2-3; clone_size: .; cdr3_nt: TGTGCCAGCAGTTATTTAGCAGATACGCAGTATTTT; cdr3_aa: CASSYLADTQYF
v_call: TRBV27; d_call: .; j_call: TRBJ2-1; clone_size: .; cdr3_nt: TGTGCCAGCAGTTTATCGGCCCGGGGAGGCAATGAGCAGTTCTTC; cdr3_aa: CASSLSARGGNEQFF
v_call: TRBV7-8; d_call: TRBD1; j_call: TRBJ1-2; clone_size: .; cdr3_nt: TGTGCCAGCAGCCCGCAGGGACAGGCAGCTAACTATGGCTACACCTTC; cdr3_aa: CASSPQGQAANYGYTF
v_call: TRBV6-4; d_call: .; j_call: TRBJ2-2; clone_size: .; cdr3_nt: TGTGCCAGCAGTGAATTCGCCACATACCTATCGGGATCGGCCGGGGAGCTGTTTTTT; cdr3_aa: CASSEFATYLSGSAGELFF
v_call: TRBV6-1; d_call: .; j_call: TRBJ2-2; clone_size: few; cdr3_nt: TGTGCCAGCAAACAGGAACCTAACACCGGGGAGCTGTTTTTT; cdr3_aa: CASKQEPNTGELFF
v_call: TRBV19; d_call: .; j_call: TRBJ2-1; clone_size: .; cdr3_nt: TGTGCCAGTAGTATTTCCTTAGCAGTTGATGAGCAGTTCTTC; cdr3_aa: CASSISLAVDEQFF
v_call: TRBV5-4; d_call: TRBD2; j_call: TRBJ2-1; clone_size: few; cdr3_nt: TGTGCCAGCAGTGGACTAGCGGGAGCTGAGCAGTTCTTC; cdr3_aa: CASSGLAGAEQFF
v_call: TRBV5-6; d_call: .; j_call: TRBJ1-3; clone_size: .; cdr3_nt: TGTGCCAGCAGCTTGGTCGGGTCTGGAAACACCATATATTTT; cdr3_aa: CASSLVGSGNTIYF
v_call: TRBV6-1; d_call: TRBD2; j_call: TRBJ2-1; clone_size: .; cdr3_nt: TGTGCCAGCAGTGATTTGGGCGGGAGCTTCGCGGATGAGCAGTTCTTC; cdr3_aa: CASSDLGGSFADEQFF
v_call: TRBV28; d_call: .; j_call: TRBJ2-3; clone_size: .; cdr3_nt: TGTGCCAGCAGCGGTGGGGGGGCTACAGATACGCAGTATTTT; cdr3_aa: CASSGGGATDTQYF
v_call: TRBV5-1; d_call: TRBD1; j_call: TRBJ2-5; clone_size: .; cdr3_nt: TGCGCCAGCACCGGGACAGGGCCCGGAGAGACCCAGTACTTC; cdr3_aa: CASTGTGPGETQYF
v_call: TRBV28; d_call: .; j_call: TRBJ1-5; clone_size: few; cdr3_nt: TGTGCCAGCAGTTTAGTAGACAGCCTCAATCAGCCCCAGCATTTT; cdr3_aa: CASSLVDSLNQPQHF
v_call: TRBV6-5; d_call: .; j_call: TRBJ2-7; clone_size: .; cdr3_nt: TGTGCCAGCACCGGAGCGGGACGGGGACACTACGAGCAGTACTTC; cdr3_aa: CASTGAGRGHYEQYF
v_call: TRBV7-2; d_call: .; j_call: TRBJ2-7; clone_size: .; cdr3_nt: TGTGCCAGCAGCTTAGGAGGAATCTCCTACGAGCAGTACTTC; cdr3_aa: CASSLGGISYEQYF
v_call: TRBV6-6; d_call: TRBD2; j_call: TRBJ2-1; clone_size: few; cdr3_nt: TGTGCCAGCAGGACTAGCGCCTCCTACAATGAGCAGTTCTTC; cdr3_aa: CASRTSASYNEQFF
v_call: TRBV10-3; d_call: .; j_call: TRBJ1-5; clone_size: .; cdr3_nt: TGTGCCATCAGTGACCAAGGGGAAGGAGGGTTGGGACAGCCCCAGCATTTT; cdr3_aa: CAISDQGEGGLGQPQHF
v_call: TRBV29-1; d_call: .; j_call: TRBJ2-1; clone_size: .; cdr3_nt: TGCAGCGTTGATCGGGGGTTGAGCTCCTACAATGAGCAGTTCTTC; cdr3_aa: CSVDRGLSSYNEQFF
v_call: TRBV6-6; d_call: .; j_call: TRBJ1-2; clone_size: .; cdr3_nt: TGTGCCAGCAGTGACATCTATGGCTACACCTTC; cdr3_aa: CASSDIYGYTF
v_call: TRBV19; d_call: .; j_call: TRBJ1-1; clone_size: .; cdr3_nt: TGTGCCAGTAGTATATTGACAGCTACTGAAGCTTTCTTT; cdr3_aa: CASSILTATEAFF
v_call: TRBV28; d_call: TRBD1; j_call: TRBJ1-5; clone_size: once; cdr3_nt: TGTGCCAGCAGATCTGACAGGGGCCACAATCAGCCCCAGCATTTT; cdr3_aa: CASRSDRGHNQPQHF
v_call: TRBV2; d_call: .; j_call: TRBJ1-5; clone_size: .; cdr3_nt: TGTGCCAGCAGTGACAGGGGATCGGCCAATCAGCCCCAGCATTTT; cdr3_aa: CASSDRGSANQPQHF
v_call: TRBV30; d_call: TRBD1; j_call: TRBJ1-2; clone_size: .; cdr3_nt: TGTGCCTGGAGTGTACTTGGGCAGGGGGCCGGTGGCTACACCTTC; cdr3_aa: CAWSVLGQGAGGYTF
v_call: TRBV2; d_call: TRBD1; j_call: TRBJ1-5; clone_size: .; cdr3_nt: TGTGCCAGCAGCGTTAACAGGGGATTTCAGCCCCAGCATTTT; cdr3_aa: CASSVNRGFQPQHF
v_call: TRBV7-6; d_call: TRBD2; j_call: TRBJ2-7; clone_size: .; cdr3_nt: TGTGCCAGCAGCGCCCGGACTAGCGGCCCCTACGAGCAGTACTTC; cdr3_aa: CASSARTSGPYEQYF
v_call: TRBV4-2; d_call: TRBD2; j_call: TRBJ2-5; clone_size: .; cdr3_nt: TGTGCCAGCAGCCAAGGAGGCGGGAGGCTTTCAGAGACCCAGTACTTC; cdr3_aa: CASSQGGGRLSETQYF
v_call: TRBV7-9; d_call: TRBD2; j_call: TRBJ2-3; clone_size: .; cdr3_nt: TGTGCCAGCAGCCCCTTAGCGGGAGGACTGACAGATACGCAGTATTTT; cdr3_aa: CASSPLAGGLTDTQYF
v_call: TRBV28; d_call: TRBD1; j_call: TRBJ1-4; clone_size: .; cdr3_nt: TGTGCTAGCCGACTGGGGACAGGGGCTAATGAAAAACTGTTTTTT; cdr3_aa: CASRLGTGANEKLFF
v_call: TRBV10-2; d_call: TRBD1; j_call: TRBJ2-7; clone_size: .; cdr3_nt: TGCGCCAGCAGTGAGAGGGACAGGGGTCTCTTGTCCAGCTCCTACGAGCAGTACTTC; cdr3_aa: CASSERDRGLLSSSYEQYF
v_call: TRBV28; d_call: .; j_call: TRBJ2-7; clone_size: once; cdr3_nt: TGTGCCATCCGGGGTAGCCAAAGCTCCTACGAGCAGTACTTC; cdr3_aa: CAIRGSQSSYEQYF
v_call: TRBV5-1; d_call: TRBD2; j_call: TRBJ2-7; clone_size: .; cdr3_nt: TGCGCCAGCAGCTTGTCTAGCGGGAGCTACGAGCAGTACTTC; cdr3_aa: CASSLSSGSYEQYF
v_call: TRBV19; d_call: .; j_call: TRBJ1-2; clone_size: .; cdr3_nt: TGTGCCAGTAGTATTTCCGGTGGAGTATATGGCTACACCTTC; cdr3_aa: CASSISGGVYGYTF
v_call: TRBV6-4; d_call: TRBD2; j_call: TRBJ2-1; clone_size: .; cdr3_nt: TGTGCCAGCAGTGACGAGGCGGGAGGGTACAATGAGCAGTTCTTC; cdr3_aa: CASSDEAGGYNEQFF
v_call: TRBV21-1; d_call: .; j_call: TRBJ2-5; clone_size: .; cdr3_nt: TGTGCCAGCAGTGGTACTAGCGAGAAAGACCAAGAGACCCAGTACTTC; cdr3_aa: CASSGTSEKDQETQYF
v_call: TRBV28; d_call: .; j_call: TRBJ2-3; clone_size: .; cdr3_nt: TGTGCCAGCAGTTCCCTTTCGGGTCCAGATACGCAGTATTTT; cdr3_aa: CASSSLSGPDTQYF
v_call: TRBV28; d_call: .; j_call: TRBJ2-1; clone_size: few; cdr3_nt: TGTGCCAGCAGTACATCCCAGGGGGAGCAGTTCTTC; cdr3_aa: CASSTSQGEQFF
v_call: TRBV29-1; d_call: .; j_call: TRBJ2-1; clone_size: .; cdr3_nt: TGCAGCGTTTACATCTCCTACAATGAGCAGTTCTTC; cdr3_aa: CSVYISYNEQFF
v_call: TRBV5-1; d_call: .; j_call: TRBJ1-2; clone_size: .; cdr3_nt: TGCGCCAGCAAGAGATTGGGAGATGGCTACACCTTC; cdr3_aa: CASKRLGDGYTF
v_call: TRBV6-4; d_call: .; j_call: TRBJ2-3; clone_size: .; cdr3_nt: TGTGCCAGCAGTGACTCGACAGAGCGTTTT; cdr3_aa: CASSDSTERF
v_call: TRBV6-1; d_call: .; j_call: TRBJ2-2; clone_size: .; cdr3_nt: TGTGCCAGCAGTGGACTAGTAATCACCACCGGGGAGCTGTTTTTT; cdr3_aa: CASSGLVITTGELFF
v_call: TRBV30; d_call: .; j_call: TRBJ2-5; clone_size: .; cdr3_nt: TGTGCCTGGGGAGGGCCCGGAGGGTTCGAGACCCAGTACTTC; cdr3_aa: CAWGGPGGFETQYF
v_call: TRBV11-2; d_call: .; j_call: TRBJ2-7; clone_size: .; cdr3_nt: TGTGCCAGCAGCCGACCCGGCACAGGCCGTGTATCCTACGAGCAGTACTTC; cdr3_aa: CASSRPGTGRVSYEQYF